These 27 T cell receptor beta chains came from one sample sequenced in a study of T cells after yellow fever vaccination. TCRdb independently ran MiXCR on the 5' RACE reads; one entry per CDR3 protein. The data contain roughly 500,000 distinct CDR3 sequences, over 15% of them seen just once; the ten biggest clones take up 13% to 15%. Sequencing used PBMCs, obtained 15 days after the yellow fever booster vaccination. The receptors were sampled from a man aged 30 to 39 who received the YFV17D yellow fever vaccine.

The V and J genes are TRBV5-5 and TRBJ1-1; possibly TRBD1 for D (5 bases). The V and J ends lost 4 bases and 5 bases respectively, with 18 bases between them. The CDR3 has 15 amino acids. Germline V lookup: CDR1 SGHKS, CDR2 YYEKEE (reference sequence). Here the CDR3 DNA reads TGTGCCAGCAGCCCGGGGGGGTCTTTATGGACTGAAGCTTTCTTT. Its protein is CASSPGGSLWTEAFF.

The chain employs TRBV20-1 and TRBJ2-7, with 7 positions matching TRBD2. The CDR3 is 15 residues long. Trimming cost V 2 bases and J 0 bases; bases outside gene matches: 7. Germline values: CDR1 DFQATT, CDR2 SNEGSKA (reference sequence). Here the CDR3 reads CSARRSLALSYEQYF. Here the CDR3 DNA reads TGCAGTGCTAGAAGGTCACTAGCGCTCTCCTACGAGCAGTACTTC.

This rearrangement joins TRBV27 to TRBJ2-7; D is unresolved. The V gene lost 7 bases and the J gene lost 2 bases, with 18 bases spanning the gap. Per the germline V gene, CDR1 is MNHEY and CDR2 is SMNVEV (reference sequence). The CDR3 is 15 residues long. The DNA of the CDR3 is TGTGCCAGCACGCCCCCCTTCTTAGGAACCTACGAGCAGTACTTC. Encoded protein: CASTPPFLGTYEQYF.

The chain's CDR3 is CASSQLNTEAFF. For the CDR3, the DNA is TGTGCCAGCAGCCAATTGAACACTGAAGCTTTCTTT. V and J are TRBV3-1 and TRBJ1-1; D not resolved. The V and J ends lost 2 bases and 0 bases respectively, with 1 base between them. The CDR3 has 12 residues. Germline assignment: CDR1 LGHDT and CDR2 YNNKEL (reference sequence).

This clonotype was picked up many times. The rearrangement uses TRBV5-1 and TRBJ2-1, with TRBD2 identical over 12 bases. The V gene end was trimmed by 4 bases and the J gene end by 9 bases; junction bases not matched to a gene: 8. This CDR3 is built from 15 residues. Germline CDR1 reads SGHRS; CDR2 reads YFSETQ. The CDR3 protein is CASSNRLAGDPEQFF. CDR3 sequence (DNA): TGCGCCAGCAGCAACAGACTAGCGGGAGACCCTGAGCAGTTCTTC.

The chain couples TRBV20-1 to TRBJ2-1, with a weak D call TRBD1 (6 bases). The CDR3 covers 17 residues. The germline CDR1 and CDR2 sequences are DFQATT and SNEGSKA (reference sequence). Trimming took 6 bases from V and 9 from J, leaving 30 bases between them. The DNA of the CDR3 is TGCAGTGCCCCGCTCCCAAGGGGGAGTTTCGGCTTCGGTGAGCAGTTCTTC. It encodes CSAPLPRGSFGFGEQFF.

On this clonotype: A junction boundary mismatches the germline segment, possibly from a read error. The V call is TRBV28, the J call TRBJ2-3; no reliable D call. The CDR3 has 8 amino acids. Germline CDR1 is MDHEN and CDR2 is SYDVKM. Written as DNA, the CDR3 is TGTGCCAGCAGTTTAGGGGATTTT. Translating gives CASSLGDF.

The chain carries TRBV10-1 and TRBJ2-1; TRBD1 might be the D (6 bases). Germline CDR1 reads WNHNN; CDR2 reads SYGVQD (reference sequence). Trimming pared 5 bases from V and 6 bases from J, leaving 17 bases between. This CDR3 spans 15 amino acids. The DNA for the CDR3 is TGCGCCAGCAGTCTATCACAGGGAGCTAGCAATGAGCAGTTCTTC. Amino acid sequence: CASSLSQGASNEQFF.

This clonotype was seen a few times. The V and J genes are TRBV20-1 and TRBJ2-7; the D gene is possibly TRBD2 (5 bases). CDR3 length: 15 residues. Germline values: CDR1 DFQATT, CDR2 SNEGSKA (reference sequence). V dropped 0 bases and J dropped 4 bases, with 16 bases sitting between them. CDR3 sequence (DNA): TGCAGTGCTAGAGATCGGGGTGGCTCCAGTTACGAGCAGTACTTC. Translated, it gives CSARDRGGSSYEQYF.

V gene TRBV3-1 combines with J gene TRBJ1-6, with 8 bases that match TRBD1. V was pared by 6 bases and J by 0 bases, with 4 bases of the junction left unmatched. Germline CDR1 and CDR2: LGHDT and YNNKEL (reference sequence). This CDR3 contains 16 residues. The DNA of the CDR3 is TGTGCCAGCAGGCCTACAGGGGGCTCCTATAATTCACCCCTCCACTTT. Protein: CASRPTGGSYNSPLHF.

This clonotype was counted between two and nine times. The chain's CDR3 is CSAERVLNEQFF. The CDR3 DNA reads as TGCAGTGCCGAGAGAGTGTTGAATGAGCAGTTCTTC. The chain links TRBV20-1 to TRBJ2-1; no clear D gene. The CDR3 loop spans 12 amino acids. CDR1 and CDR2 from the germline V gene are DFQATT and SNEGSKA (reference sequence). With 6 bases removed from V and 7 bases from J, the gap between germline ends came to 13 bases.

This clonotype was seen only a few times. The chain employs TRBV6-2 or TRBV6-3 and TRBJ2-3, with 10 bases aligning to TRBD2. V lost 6 bases and J lost 2; bases outside the gene matches: 14. CDR3 length: 18 amino acids. CDR1 is MNHEY, CDR2 SVGEGT, per germline. The CDR3 here is CASREVSGRWENTDTQYF. The CDR3 DNA reads as TGTGCCAGCAGAGAAGTTAGCGGGAGGTGGGAAAACACAGATACGCAGTATTTT.

V and J are TRBV7-2 and TRBJ1-3, with a tentative D call TRBD1 (6 bases). The CDR3 is 16 residues long. The V end lost 5 bases, the J end lost 3 bases, and 17 bases lay between the germline ends. The V gene's germline CDR1 is SGHTA and CDR2 FQGNSA. CDR3 DNA sequence: TGTGCCAGCAGCCCTTTGACAGGCGTTCTTGGAAACACCATATATTTT. Its translation: CASSPLTGVLGNTIYF.

As DNA, the CDR3 is TGTGCCAGCAGCCAAGAACTAGCGGGAGACTACGAGCAGTACTTC. Translated: CASSQELAGDYEQYF. The V gene is TRBV14, the J gene TRBJ2-7, with 11 bases aligning to TRBD2. Germline assignment: CDR1 SGHDN and CDR2 FVKESK. This CDR3 region has 15 residues. With V trimmed by 0 bases and J by 3 bases, 1 base remained unmatched.

The chain combines TRBV5-1 with TRBJ1-1; 8 nucleotides agree with TRBD1. CDR1 and CDR2 (germline): SGHRS, YFSETQ. The V and J ends lost 3 bases and 4 bases, in that order; junction bases with no gene match: 8. This CDR3 has 15 amino acids. The CDR3 DNA sequence: TGCGCCAGCAGCTCAGGGGCAGGGGGCTTCACTGAAGCTTTCTTT. Translating gives CASSSGAGGFTEAFF.

In its sample, this clonotype was seen a few times. This sequence joins TRBV20-1 and TRBJ2-7; D remains ambiguous. Trimming took 6 bases from V and 1 from J, leaving 10 bases between them. The germline CDR1 and CDR2 sequences are DFQATT and SNEGSKA (reference sequence). This CDR3 is built from 12 residues. This chain's CDR3 is CSAEASSYEQYF. Here the CDR3 DNA reads TGCAGTGCCGAGGCCAGTTCCTACGAGCAGTACTTC.

The rearrangement uses TRBV7-2 and TRBJ2-1; no clear D. CDR3 length equals 13 residues. Germline values: CDR1 SGHTA, CDR2 FQGNSA. Trimming shortened V by 8 bases and J by 7 bases, and 15 bases separated the two germline ends. Here the CDR3 reads CASSRSASNEQFF. CDR3 coding DNA: TGTGCCAGCTCTCGTTCAGCCTCAAATGAGCAGTTCTTC.

The V gene is TRBV6-5, the J gene TRBJ2-7; no clear D gene. This CDR3 contains 14 residues. Looked up from germline, CDR1 is MNHEY and CDR2 is SVGAGI. Trimming removed 0 bases from V and 4 bases from J, with 10 bases in between. The CDR3 spells CASSYSSGLYEQYF. The CDR3 DNA is TGTGCCAGCAGTTACTCGTCAGGCCTTTACGAGCAGTACTTC.

At least ten counts were recorded for this clonotype. The chain has TRBV12-3 or TRBV12-4 and TRBJ2-5, with D possibly called TRBD1 or TRBD2 (5 bases each). V dropped 5 bases and J dropped 9 bases, with 19 bases sitting between them. This CDR3 contains 14 residues. DNA for the CDR3: TGTGCCAGCAGTAACCGGGACCCGGGTGAGGCCCAGTACTTC. Translated, it gives CASSNRDPGEAQYF.

This clonotype was seen more than once but under ten times. V and J are TRBV21-1 and TRBJ2-2; the table's D call, TRBD1, was not checked against the DNA. TRBV21-1 is a documented pseudogene. CDR3 length: 17 amino acids. The DNA of the CDR3 is TGTGCCAGCAGCAAAGCGCTCGACAGGGTTGGCACCGGGGAGCTGTTTTTT. Its protein is CASSKALDRVGTGELFF.

This CDR3 is CASSPLGAGVGDTQYF. The CDR3 region has the DNA TGTGCCAGCTCACCACTCGGAGCGGGAGTCGGAGATACGCAGTATTTT. The rearrangement uses TRBV18 and TRBJ2-3; TRBD2 matches at 8 bases. CDR1 KGHSH and CDR2 LQKENI come from the germline V gene. The ends lost 1 base at V and 5 bases at J; junction bases unmatched: 8. This CDR3 has 16 amino acids.

The chain joins TRBV12-3 or TRBV12-4 to TRBJ2-7, with 7 bases lining up with TRBD2. With 5 bases clipped from V and 3 bases from J, the junction kept 16 bases outside the gene matches. This CDR3 has 17 amino acids. The CDR3 sequence is CASSPRLARGAGYEQYF. The DNA of the CDR3 is TGTGCCAGCAGTCCCAGACTAGCCCGCGGGGCGGGCTACGAGCAGTACTTC.

The J gene is TRBJ2-7, the V gene TRBV28, with D hard to call. Trimming took 7 bases from V and 1 from J, leaving 14 bases between them. The CDR3 has 14 residues. Germline CDR1 reads MDHEN; CDR2 reads SYDVKM. The CDR3 nucleotides are TGTGCCAGCACCGTGTGGGGTCTTTCCTACGAGCAGTACTTC. Translating it yields CASTVWGLSYEQYF.

This clonotype was observed a few times. This chain links TRBV5-1 with TRBJ2-2, with 7 bases aligning to TRBD2. The CDR3 is 17 amino acids. Losses at the gene ends were 7 bases for V and 3 bases for J; bases not matched to a gene: 15. Germline-derived CDR1 and CDR2 are SGHRS and YFSETQ. Here the CDR3 DNA reads TGCGCCAGCTCCTGGCCAGGCGGGAGTTTCGACACCGGGGAGCTGTTTTTT. Translated, it gives CASSWPGGSFDTGELFF.

This chain connects TRBV12-3 or TRBV12-4 to TRBJ2-1; D is ambiguous. V was shortened by 3 bases and J by 6 bases, with 12 bases between the two germline ends. This CDR3 contains 14 residues. CDR3 in DNA: TGTGCCAGCAGTTTCGGCGGAGCATTCAATGAGCAGTTCTTC. Protein: CASSFGGAFNEQFF.

This clonotype came up a few times. The rearrangement links TRBV7-2 to TRBJ2-7; D is ambiguous. The CDR3 sequence is 11 residues long. Germline V gives CDR1 SGHTA, CDR2 FQGNSA. V lost 2 bases to trimming and J lost 6 bases, with 5 bases between them. The CDR3: CASSLRFEQYF. CDR3 nucleotides: TGTGCCAGCAGCTTAAGGTTCGAGCAGTACTTC.

V gene TRBV7-9 combines with J gene TRBJ2-3, with 8 positions matching TRBD2. The V segment lost 5 bases and the J segment 4 bases; nucleotides outside the gene matches: 14. The CDR3 has 17 residues. Germline CDR1 and CDR2: SEHNR and FQNEAQ (reference sequence). The CDR3 region is CASSAHGTGTSPDTQYF. DNA of the CDR3: TGTGCCAGCAGCGCCCACGGGACCGGGACTAGTCCAGATACGCAGTATTTT.